A selection of T cell receptor beta chains follows, all from one sample in a study of monozygotic twins with inflammatory bowel disease. TCRdb derives one entry per CDR3 protein from the 5' RACE reads, leaving out DNA. This listing includes roughly 200,000 distinct CDR3 sequences. The sequencing input was blood. The receptor source for this set is a human donor with ulcerative colitis or Crohn's disease, or a healthy co-twin of an affected twin (not recorded which). Each CDR3 is given with its conserved first and last residue.

J	V	CDR3
TRBJ1-2	TRBV13	CASSLRGNYGYTF
TRBJ2-3	TRBV7-9	CASSLGTGFTDTQYF
TRBJ1-2	TRBV5-1	CASSSADVSYGYTF
TRBJ1-2	TRBV20-1	CSAPLLLAGGYTF
TRBJ1-4	TRBV12-3/TRBV12-4	CASSLYPIEKLFF
TRBJ2-1	TRBV12-5	CASGLVILAGGSSYNEQFF
TRBJ2-1	TRBV7-2	CASSLGGPNEQFF
TRBJ2-1	TRBV18	CASSPRTVLDEQFF
TRBJ2-7	TRBV5-1	CASSSGTVLLYEQYF
TRBJ2-7	TRBV5-4	CASRDTGLGLGNEQYF
TRBJ2-1	TRBV6-1	CASSPSGGFYNEQFF
TRBJ2-4	TRBV24-1	CATSDQGTSNIQYF
TRBJ1-2	TRBV11-2	CASRAVKDYGYTF
TRBJ2-7	TRBV2	CASSHSYEQYF
TRBJ2-1	TRBV4-2	CASSQDSGGARYNEQFF
TRBJ2-5	TRBV29-1	CSVEEGRLETQYF
TRBJ2-6	TRBV11-1	CASSPRFSIISGANVLTF
TRBJ1-1	TRBV5-1	CASKGTTEAFF
TRBJ2-6	TRBV29-1	CSVGVWGSGANVLTF
TRBJ1-5	TRBV6-1	CASRDIWGQPQHF
TRBJ1-1	TRBV12-3/TRBV12-4	CASSSPGDRGDEAFF
TRBJ1-2	TRBV20-1	CSARSENYGYTF